In this sample, the clone carrying this TCR beta chain turned up a few times. Antigen unknown. Trimming shortened V by 3 bases and J by 6 bases, and 12 bases separated the two germline ends. The CDR3 has 13 amino acids. cDNA libraries for TCR beta contained unique molecular identifiers. Roughly 500,000 cDNA molecules were obtained per 1 to 10 million input T cells. TCRdb re-called the PCR reads with MiXCR, one entry per CDR3 protein. The sample lists 380,000 or so distinct CDR3 sequences, less than 40% seen once, with roughly 13% in the top ten. This entry belongs to a study of post-analysis software for immune sequencing data. For the study at large: The courses of disease that were included comprised relapsing-remitting, secondary progressive and progressive-relapsing multiple sclerosis.

General observations from the study: For normalized Chao1 diversity, multiple sclerosis patients scored significantly lower than controls did. Pronounced co-clustering by F measure was evident among identically batched samples. Comparison of patients with controls showed four or five TRBV segments more frequent in patients, TRBV5-6, TRBV5-1 and TRBV20-1 among them.

This chain links TRBV12-3 or TRBV12-4 with TRBJ2-7; D gene uncertain. The sequenced sample was blood. This receptor was identified in a girl aged 5-17 years with multiple sclerosis. The CDR3 loop is CASSFTQFGEQYF. Here the CDR3 DNA reads TGTGCCAGCAGTTTTACTCAATTCGGCGAGCAGTACTTC.